Sequencing of this T cell receptor beta chain was carried out in a study of beta chain features in type 1 diabetes. Study-wide findings and caveats: Researchers could not determine here whether HLA type influences TCRB rearrangement. All four CD4+ subsets of Type 1 diabetes patients contained TCRB CDR3s that were moderately but significantly shorter.

This clone has a handful of counts. Its antigen is as yet unknown. Expressed TCRB transcripts were sequenced because the isolated RNA had all been reverse transcribed beforehand. Sequencing was performed with immunoSEQ multiplex PCR; in TCRdb, only in-frame clones are kept and a portion is missing. This table holds roughly 240,000 clones, around 24% found once. Germline lookup yields CDR1 SGHRS and CDR2 YFSETQ. Trimming took off 1 base at V and 0 bases at J, with 19 bases between the two ends. The CDR3 covers 19 residues. Every participating donor gave one draw, a heparinised blood sample averaging about 100 mL. Sorting based on CD45RO/CCR7/CD25/CD127/CD95/CD27 separated CD4+ naive, central memory, regulatory and stem cell-like memory cells.

The chain recombines TRBV5-1 with TRBJ2-2, with D maybe TRBD2 (5 bases). This receptor was taken from a woman aged 30 to 39 with type 1 diabetes. The specimen was naive CD4+ T cells from blood. The CDR3 is CASSLIIVSAAANTGELFF. The CDR3 DNA reads TGCGCCAGCAGCTTGATCATCGTGTCAGCGGCCGCGAACACCGGGGAGCTGTTTTTT. The variable domain in full, with the rest retrieved from reference TRBV5-1 and TRBJ2-2, is KAGVTQTPRYLIKTRGQQVTLSCSPISGHRSVSWYQQTPGQGLQFLFEYFSETQRNKGNFPGRFSGRQFSNSRSEMNVSTLELGDSALYLCASSLIIVSAAANTGELFFGEGSRLTVL.